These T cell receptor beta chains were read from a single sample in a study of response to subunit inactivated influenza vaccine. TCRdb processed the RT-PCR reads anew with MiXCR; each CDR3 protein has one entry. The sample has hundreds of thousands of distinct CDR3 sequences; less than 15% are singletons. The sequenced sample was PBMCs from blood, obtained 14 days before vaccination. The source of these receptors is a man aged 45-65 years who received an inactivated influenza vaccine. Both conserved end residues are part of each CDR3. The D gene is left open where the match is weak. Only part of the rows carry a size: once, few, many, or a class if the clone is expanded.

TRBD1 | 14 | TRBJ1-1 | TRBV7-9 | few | TGTGCCAGCAGCCAGCCAGACAGGGGTCCTGAAGCTTTCTTT | CASSQPDRGPEAFF
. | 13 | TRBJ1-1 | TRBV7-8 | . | TGTGCCAGCAGCTTAGCTCGGGCCAGGGAAGCTTTCTTT | CASSLARAREAFF
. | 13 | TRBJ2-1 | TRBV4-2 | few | TGTGCCAGCAGCCAAGAGGGCCCGAATGAGCAGTTCTTC | CASSQEGPNEQFF
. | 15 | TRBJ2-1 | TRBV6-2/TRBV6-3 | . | TGTGCCAGCAGTTACGACGTTGGTGGGTACAATGAGCAGTTCTTC | CASSYDVGGYNEQFF
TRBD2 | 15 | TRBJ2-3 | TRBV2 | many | TGTGCCAGCAGTGAAGCGGGAGCGGGAGCAGATACGCAGTATTTT | CASSEAGAGADTQYF
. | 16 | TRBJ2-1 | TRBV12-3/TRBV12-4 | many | TGTGCCAGCAGGACCTGGACGGGCGGAGAGGGAAATGAGCAGTTCTTC | CASRTWTGGEGNEQFF
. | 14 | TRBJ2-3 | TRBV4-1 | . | TGCGCCAGCAGCCAAGATGACTTCACAGATACGCAGTATTTT | CASSQDDFTDTQYF
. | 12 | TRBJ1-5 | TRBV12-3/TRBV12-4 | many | TGTGCCAGCAAAGGGTCCAATCAGCCCCAGCATTTT | CASKGSNQPQHF
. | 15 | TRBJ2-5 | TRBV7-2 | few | TGTGCCAGCAGCGTCCTAGGGACAAAACAAGAGACCCAGTACTTC | CASSVLGTKQETQYF
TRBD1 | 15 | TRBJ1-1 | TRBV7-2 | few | TGTGCCAGCAGCTTACTCAGGGGGGTGAACACTGAAGCTTTCTTT | CASSLLRGVNTEAFF
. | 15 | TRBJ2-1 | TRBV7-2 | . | TGTGCCAGCAGCTTAGGCGGGGAAACTTACAATGAGCAGTTCTTC | CASSLGGETYNEQFF
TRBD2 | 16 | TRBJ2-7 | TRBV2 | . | TGTGCCAGCAGTGAAATCTTGGGTAGCGGGGGATACGAGCAGTACTTC | CASSEILGSGGYEQYF
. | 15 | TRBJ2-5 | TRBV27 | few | TGTGCCAGCAGTTACAAAGGGGGTGGCCAAGAGACCCAGTACTTC | CASSYKGGGQETQYF
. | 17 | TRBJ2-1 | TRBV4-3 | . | TGCGCCAGCAGCCAAGATGAGGGCAGGGTGGCCTACAATGAGCAGTTCTTC | CASSQDEGRVAYNEQFF
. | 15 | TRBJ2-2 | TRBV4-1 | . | TGCGCCAGCAGCCCGGCCTGGCCCGGAACCGGGGAGCTGTTTTTT | CASSPAWPGTGELFF
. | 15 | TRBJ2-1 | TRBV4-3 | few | TGCGCCAGCAGCCAAGCTCATCACTCCTACAATGAGCAGTTCTTC | CASSQAHHSYNEQFF
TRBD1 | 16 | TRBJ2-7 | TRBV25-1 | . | TGTGCCAGCAGTGATAAAAGACAGGGCCAACCGTACGAGCAGTACTTC | CASSDKRQGQPYEQYF
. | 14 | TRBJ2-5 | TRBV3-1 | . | TGTGCCAGCAGCCAATATGCTAGCCAAGAGACCCAGTACTTC | CASSQYASQETQYF
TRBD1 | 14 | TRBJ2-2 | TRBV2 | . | TGTGCCAGTCGGACAGGGAATCTTGCCGGGGAGCTGTTTTTT | CASRTGNLAGELFF
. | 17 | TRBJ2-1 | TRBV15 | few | TGTGCCACCAGCAGAGCCCTCCGGACCCCCTCCTACAATGAGCAGTTCTTC | CATSRALRTPSYNEQFF
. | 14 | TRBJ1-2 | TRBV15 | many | TGTGCCACCAGCAGAGGATTGGGGCTTGGTGGCTACACCTTC | CATSRGLGLGGYTF
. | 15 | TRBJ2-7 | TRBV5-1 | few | TGCGCCAGCAGCTCCCTAAACAGGGGAGGCTACGAGCAGTACTTC | CASSSLNRGGYEQYF
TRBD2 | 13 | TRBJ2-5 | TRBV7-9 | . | TGTGCCAGCAGCTTGCAGCGGGGAGAGACCCAGTACTTC | CASSLQRGETQYF
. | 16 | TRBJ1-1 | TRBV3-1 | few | TGTGCCAGCAGCCAAGTCTTGACAGGTCGAGGAACTGAAGCTTTCTTT | CASSQVLTGRGTEAFF
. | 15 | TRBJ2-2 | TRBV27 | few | TGTGCCAGCAGTTTAACGGTCTCGAACACCGGGGAGCTGTTTTTT | CASSLTVSNTGELFF
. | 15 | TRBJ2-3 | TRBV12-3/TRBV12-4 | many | TGTGCCAGCAGTTTAAACTCCCCGGGGAGAGATACGCAGTATTTT | CASSLNSPGRDTQYF
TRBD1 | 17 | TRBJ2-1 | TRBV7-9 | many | TGTGCCAGCAGCTTAGCAGGGGGCCTGTTTTGGGGCAATGAGCAGTTCTTC | CASSLAGGLFWGNEQFF
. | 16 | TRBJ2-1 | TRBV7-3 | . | TGTGCCAGCAGCTTAAATGGGCCTAGCGTGTACAATGAGCAGTTCTTC | CASSLNGPSVYNEQFF
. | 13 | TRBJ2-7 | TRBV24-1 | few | TGTGCCACCAGTGATGTGAGGGGGGGCGAGCAGTACTTC | CATSDVRGGEQYF
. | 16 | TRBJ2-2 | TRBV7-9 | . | TGTGCCAGCAGAGAACCACAGGGTTCGAACACCGGGGAGCTGTTTTTT | CASREPQGSNTGELFF
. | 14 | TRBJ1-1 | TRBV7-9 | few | TGTGCCAGCAGCCACAGCCCGGCAGTAACTGAAGCTTTCTTT | CASSHSPAVTEAFF
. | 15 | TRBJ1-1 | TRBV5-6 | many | TGTGCCAGCAGCTTGGTCGGGCAGGAACCGCCTGAAGCTTTCTTT | CASSLVGQEPPEAFF
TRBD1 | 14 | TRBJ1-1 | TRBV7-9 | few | TGTGCCAGCAGCTTGGAGACAGGGGGTACTGAAGCTTTCTTT | CASSLETGGTEAFF